This T cell receptor (beta chain) is drawn from a study of T-cell memory formation after mild COVID-19. Study summary: Across donors, TCR clusters were largely donor specific. Study conclusions and caveats: Some clones that responded were present in memory (sampled pre-infection), which suggests cross-reactive memory joined. Contracting clones from day 15 to 85 showed balanced CD4/CD8; later expanders favored CD4+.

About this clonotype: Its antigen is not known.

In TCRdb, the 5' RACE reads were re-called with MiXCR into one record per CDR3 protein. The repertoire holds 400,000 to 500,000 distinct CDR3 sequences, with roughly 20% as singletons. The germline V gene has CDR1 SGHNT and CDR2 YYREEE (reference sequence). The CDR3 consists of 15 residues. Trimming took off 4 bases at V and 3 bases at J, with 17 bases between the two ends. The V and J genes are TRBV5-4 and TRBJ2-7; D gene uncertain. The receptor's source is an adult woman who had mild COVID-19 (a few samples of this study predate the infection). Cell type and time point are not known. Sequences were obtained from PBMCs or a T cell subset sorted from them (not recorded which). Here the CDR3 reads CASSLDLNPHYEQYF. DNA for the CDR3: TGTGCCAGCAGCCTCGACTTGAATCCCCACTACGAGCAGTACTTC.